The clone carrying this T cell receptor (beta chain) was detected ten times or more. A sample-barcoded 5' primer and a J-beta primer mix were used in a second PCR of roughly 7 to 12 cycles. TCRdb analysed the 5' RACE reads with MiXCR anew, one entry per CDR3 protein. The data hold more than 500,000 distinct CDR3 sequences, with roughly 28% observed a single time. The record originates from a study of blood T cells in healthy people across ages. The V gene lost 1 base and the J gene lost 1 base, with 8 bases spanning the gap. The CDR3 is made up of 14 amino acids. Looked up from germline, CDR1 is SGHRS and CDR2 is YFSETQ.

The sequencing input was blood. The TCR was taken from a woman aged 65 to 85 in good health. The chain couples TRBV5-1 to TRBJ2-5; possibly TRBD1 for D (7 bases). Here the CDR3 DNA reads TGCGCCAGCAGCTTGCAGGGGGGCCAAGAGACCCAGTACTTC. It codes for CASSLQGGQETQYF.